This TCR beta chain was sequenced during a study of blood T cell repertoires in COVID-19. At the level of the study: Some COVID-19 samples were acute and others convalescent; all came from the United States, Italy and Spain. Nucleic acid was either cDNA or gDNA, and it came from T cells, B-cell-depleted T cells, or PBMCs.

Repertoires were generated with immunoSEQ multiplex PCR, while TCRdb's copy carries only in-frame clones and drops some. The sample has 200,000 to 250,000 clones, around 87% seen once. The CDR3 has 15 amino acids. V lost 6 bases and J lost 0, with 12 bases in between. The germline CDR1 and CDR2 sequences are MNHEY and SMNVEV (reference sequence). The chain recombines TRBV27 with TRBJ1-5, with D perhaps TRBD1 (6 bases). The sequencing input was peripheral blood. The sequence derives from a man aged 55 to 70 with acute or convalescent COVID-19. CDR3 protein: CASRAGVSSNQPQHF. The CDR3 coding sequence is TGTGCCAGCAGAGCAGGGGTCAGTAGCAATCAGCCCCAGCATTTT.